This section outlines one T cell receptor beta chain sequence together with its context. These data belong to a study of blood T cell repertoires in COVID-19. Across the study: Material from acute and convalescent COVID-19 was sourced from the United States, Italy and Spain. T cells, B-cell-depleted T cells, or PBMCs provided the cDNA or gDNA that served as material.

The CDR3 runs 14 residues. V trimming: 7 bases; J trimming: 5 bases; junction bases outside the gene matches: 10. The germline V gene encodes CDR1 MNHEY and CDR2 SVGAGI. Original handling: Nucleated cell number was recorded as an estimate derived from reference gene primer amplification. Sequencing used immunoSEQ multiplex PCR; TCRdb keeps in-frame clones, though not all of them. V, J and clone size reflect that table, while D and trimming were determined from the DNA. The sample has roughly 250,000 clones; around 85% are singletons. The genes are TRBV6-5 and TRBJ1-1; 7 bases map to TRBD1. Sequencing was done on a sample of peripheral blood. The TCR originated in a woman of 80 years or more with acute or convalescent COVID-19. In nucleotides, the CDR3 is TGTGCCAGCAATCGTGACAGGGTGGGGACTGAAGCTTTCTTT. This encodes CASNRDRVGTEAFF.